The next 20 T cell receptor beta chains were all read from a single sample in a study of blood T cell repertoires in COVID-19. Sequenced by immunoSEQ multiplex PCR; TCRdb stores in-frame clones only, minus some. In the table there are 540,000 or so clones, approximately 91% of which are singletons. The sequenced material came from peripheral blood. The receptors shown here come from a woman in her forties or fifties with COVID-19, enrolled during active disease.

In its sample, this clone was seen a few times. Within the sample, other DNA sequences also encode this same CDR3. The genes are TRBV25-1 and TRBJ2-7; D uncertain. Deletions cut 0 bases from V and 3 bases from J, with 6 bases between. Germline V gene lookup returns CDR1 MGHDK and CDR2 SYGVNS. CDR3 length: 13 amino acids. The CDR3 sequence is CASSEYGGYEQYF. The CDR3, as DNA: TGTGCCAGCAGTGAATACGGCGGCTACGAGCAGTACTTC.

V and J are TRBV25-1 and TRBJ2-3; TRBD2 matches at 9 bases. The germline V gene encodes CDR1 MGHDK and CDR2 SYGVNS. Trimming cost V 1 base and J 1 base; bases outside gene matches: 9. This CDR3 is 18 amino acids long. CDR3 nucleotides: TGTGCCAGCAGTGAATGGGGCCGGTTAGCGGGAGGCACAGATACGCAGTATTTT. It codes for CASSEWGRLAGGTDTQYF.

This chain joins TRBV7-6 and TRBJ2-7; 10 bases are a match to TRBD1. The CDR3 consists of 16 residues. The germline V gene has CDR1 SGHVS and CDR2 FNYEAQ. V lost 5 bases and J lost 0; bases outside the gene matches: 7. The CDR3 here is CASSKGGQGFSYEQYF. In nucleotides, the CDR3 is TGTGCCAGCAGCAAAGGGGGACAGGGGTTCTCCTACGAGCAGTACTTC.

V and J are TRBV19 and TRBJ2-6; 7 bases are shared with TRBD2. The ends lost 7 bases at V and 1 base at J; junction bases unmatched: 10. The CDR3 has 17 amino acids. CDR1 is LNHDA and CDR2 is SQIVND in the germline V gene (reference sequence). As DNA, the CDR3 is TGTGCCAGTACGGGGAGGGAAACCTATTCTGGGGCCAACGTCCTGACTTTC. It yields the protein CASTGRETYSGANVLTF.

V is TRBV29-1 and J is TRBJ1-1; TRBD1 aligns across 9 bases. V lost 7 bases, J lost 7 bases, and 10 bases stayed unmatched. The CDR3 spans 13 residues. Germline V gene lookup returns CDR1 SQVTM and CDR2 ANQGSEA. The CDR3 loop is CSALGQGTSEAFF. The CDR3 DNA is TGCAGCGCCCTGGGACAGGGAACCAGTGAAGCTTTCTTT.

The chain has TRBV12-3 or TRBV12-4 and TRBJ2-1; D is perhaps TRBD2 (5 bases). V dropped 7 bases and J dropped 12 bases, with 13 bases sitting between them. The CDR3 loop spans 11 amino acids. CDR3 sequence reads: CASTTGWGQFF. For the CDR3, the DNA is TGTGCCAGCACTACGGGGTGGGGGCAGTTCTTC.

The genes are TRBV19 and TRBJ2-1; 12 bases align to TRBD2. Germline CDR1 and CDR2: LNHDA and SQIVND (reference sequence). After removal of 8 bases from V and 7 bases from J, the junction contained 3 bases not matched to a gene. The CDR3 consists of 13 residues. The CDR3, as DNA: TGTGCCAGTGAGACTAGCGGGGGAAATGAGCAGTTCTTC. It yields the protein CASETSGGNEQFF. Variable domain in full (rest from reference TRBV19 and TRBJ2-1): DGGITQSPKYLFRKEGQNVTLSCEQNLNHDAMYWYRQDPGQGLRLIYYSQIVNDFQKGDIAEGYSVSREKKESFPLTVTSAQKNPTAFYLCASETSGGNEQFFGPGTRLTVL.

The chain links TRBV29-1 to TRBJ2-2; TRBD1 agrees at 9 bases. The V gene's germline CDR1 is SQVTM and CDR2 ANQGSEA. The trim removed 8 bases at V and 0 bases at J, leaving 4 bases unmatched. The CDR3 loop spans 14 amino acids. The CDR3 here is CSTRTGANTGELFF. The CDR3 DNA sequence: TGCAGCACCCGGACAGGGGCGAACACCGGGGAGCTGTTTTTT.

This sequence joins TRBV28 and TRBJ2-1; 7 bases are a match to TRBD1. CDR1 is MDHEN and CDR2 is SYDVKM in the germline V gene. The CDR3 length is 15 residues. The trim removed 5 bases at V and 4 bases at J, leaving 8 bases unmatched. The CDR3 loop is CASSERGLGYNEQFF. CDR3 sequence (DNA): TGTGCCAGCAGTGAAAGGGGGCTGGGGTACAATGAGCAGTTCTTC.

This chain connects TRBV19 to TRBJ1-4, with D maybe TRBD1 (5 bases). CDR3 length equals 16 residues. Germline V CDR1 and CDR2: LNHDA, SQIVND (reference sequence). The V end lost 3 bases, the J end lost 1 base, and 12 bases lay between the germline ends. CDR3 coding DNA: TGTGCCAGTAGTATCGGGGGGGTAGTAACTAATGAAAAACTGTTTTTT. It is translated as CASSIGGVVTNEKLFF.

The rearrangement links TRBV3-1 (or the pseudogene TRBV3-2) to TRBJ2-1; D possibly corresponds to TRBD2 (5 bases). Per the germline V gene, CDR1 is LGHDT and CDR2 is YNNKEL (reference sequence). V shed 1 base and J shed 1 base, with 11 bases lying between them. The CDR3 loop spans 16 amino acids. The CDR3 here is CASSQGWAGSYNEQFF. Here the CDR3 DNA reads TGTGCCAGCAGCCAAGGATGGGCGGGTTCCTACAATGAGCAGTTCTTC.

This chain connects TRBV27 to TRBJ2-1; TRBD2 matches at 11 bases. V gave up 5 bases and J gave up 1 base; unmatched junction bases: 4. The CDR3 runs 16 residues. CDR1 is MNHEY and CDR2 is SMNVEV in the germline V gene (reference sequence). The CDR3 protein is CASSPGTSGSYNEQFF. In nucleotides, the CDR3 is TGTGCCAGCAGTCCGGGGACTAGCGGTTCCTACAATGAGCAGTTCTTC.

J is TRBJ2-5 and V is TRBV9, with TRBD1 identical over 7 bases. The CDR3 totals 15 residues. After removal of 2 bases from V and 5 bases from J, the junction contained 9 bases not matched to a gene. In germline, CDR1 is SGDLS, CDR2 YYNGEE. The CDR3 DNA follows: TGTGCCAGCAGCGTCAGACAGGGTTTAGGGGAGACCCAGTACTTC. Its translation is CASSVRQGLGETQYF.

Only one count was recorded for this clone. The V call is TRBV19, the J call TRBJ1-4, with D unclear. Germline assignment: CDR1 LNHDA and CDR2 SQIVND (reference sequence). V lost 5 bases, J lost 0 bases, and 10 bases lay in between. This CDR3 region has 15 residues. CDR3 coding DNA: TGTGCCAGTAGTTTGAACAGAGCAACTAATGAAAAACTGTTTTTT. It specifies CASSLNRATNEKLFF.

This sequence joins TRBV28 and TRBJ1-2, with TRBD1 matching over 7 bases. Germline CDR1 is MDHEN and CDR2 is SYDVKM. The CDR3 totals 13 residues. V lost 6 bases, J lost 3 bases, and 4 bases stayed unmatched. CDR3 coding DNA: TGTGCCAGCAGCTCGGGACAGCACTATGGCTACACCTTC. It encodes CASSSGQHYGYTF.

The chain recombines TRBV14 with TRBJ2-3; TRBD1 aligns across 8 bases. The V and J ends lost 0 bases and 2 bases, in that order; junction bases with no gene match: 13. The CDR3 is made up of 19 amino acids. CDR1 and CDR2 from the germline V gene are SGHDN and FVKESK. The CDR3 nucleotides read TGTGCCAGCAGCCAAGAAGACAGGGGTCGGGGAGCCCTCACAGATACGCAGTATTTT. Its translation: CASSQEDRGRGALTDTQYF.

V and J are TRBV2 and TRBJ2-6; perhaps TRBD2 as D (6 bases). CDR3 length: 17 amino acids. The V gene's germline CDR1 is SNHLY and CDR2 FYNNEI. Trimming stripped 7 bases from V and 0 bases from J, with 16 bases between. CDR3 sequence (DNA): TGTGCCAGCAAACGGCCGGCGGGGAGCTCTGGGGCCAACGTCCTGACTTTC. It yields the protein CASKRPAGSSGANVLTF. Full variable domain (missing parts from reference TRBV2 and TRBJ2-6): EPEVTQTPSHQVTQMGQEVILRCVPISNHLYFYWYRQILGQKVEFLVSFYNNEISEKSEIFDDQFSVERPDGSNFTLKIRSTKLEDSAMYFCASKRPAGSSGANVLTFGAGSRLTVL.

The chain links TRBV12-3 or TRBV12-4 to TRBJ1-2; D is ambiguous. Trimming removed 8 bases at V and 1 base at J, with 11 bases between. The CDR3 sequence is 13 residues long. The CDR3 nucleotides are TGTGCCAGCGGAACCCGGGATAACTATGGCTACACCTTC. It is translated as CASGTRDNYGYTF.

This chain links TRBV19 with TRBJ2-6, with D possibly matching TRBD2 (7 bases). V dropped 4 bases and J dropped 0 bases, with 13 bases sitting between them. The V gene's germline CDR1 is LNHDA and CDR2 SQIVND (reference sequence). The CDR3 has 17 residues. CDR3 in DNA: TGTGCCAGTAGTAGACGGGGGGCCCACTCTGGGGCCAACGTCCTGACTTTC. Residues: CASSRRGAHSGANVLTF. Full variable domain (outside the CDR3, taken from reference TRBV19 and TRBJ2-6): DGGITQSPKYLFRKEGQNVTLSCEQNLNHDAMYWYRQDPGQGLRLIYYSQIVNDFQKGDIAEGYSVSREKKESFPLTVTSAQKNPTAFYLCASSRRGAHSGANVLTFGAGSRLTVL.

This rearrangement joins TRBV27 to TRBJ1-5; 9 bases fit TRBD1. The trim removed 5 bases at V and 0 bases at J, leaving 20 bases unmatched. Looked up from germline, CDR1 is MNHEY and CDR2 is SMNVEV (reference sequence). This CDR3 is 21 amino acids long. The CDR3 reads CASSLFGNRGLLQASNQPQHF. Written as DNA, the CDR3 is TGTGCCAGCAGTCTCTTTGGGAACAGGGGGCTACTTCAAGCTAGCAATCAGCCCCAGCATTTT.